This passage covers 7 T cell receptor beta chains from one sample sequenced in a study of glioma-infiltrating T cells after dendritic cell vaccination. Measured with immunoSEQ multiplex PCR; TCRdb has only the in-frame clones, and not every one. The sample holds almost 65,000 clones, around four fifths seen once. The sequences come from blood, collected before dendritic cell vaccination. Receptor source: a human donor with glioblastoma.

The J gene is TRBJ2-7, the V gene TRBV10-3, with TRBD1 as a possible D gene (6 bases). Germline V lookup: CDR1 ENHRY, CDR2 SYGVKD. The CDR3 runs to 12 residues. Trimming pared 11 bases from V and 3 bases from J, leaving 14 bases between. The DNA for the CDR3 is TGTGCCGTGAGGACAGCGAGCTACGAGCAGTACTTC. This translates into CAVRTASYEQYF.

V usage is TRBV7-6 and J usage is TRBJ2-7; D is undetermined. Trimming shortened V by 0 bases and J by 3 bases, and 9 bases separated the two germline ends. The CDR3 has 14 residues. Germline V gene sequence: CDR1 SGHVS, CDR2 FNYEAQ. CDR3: CASSLALGIYEQYF. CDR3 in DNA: TGTGCCAGCAGCTTAGCGCTTGGCATCTACGAGCAGTACTTC.

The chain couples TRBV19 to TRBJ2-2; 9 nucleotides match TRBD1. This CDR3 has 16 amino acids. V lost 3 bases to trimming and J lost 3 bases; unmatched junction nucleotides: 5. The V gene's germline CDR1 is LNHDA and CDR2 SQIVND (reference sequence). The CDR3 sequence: CASSMGTGTYTGELFF. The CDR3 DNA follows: TGTGCCAGTAGTATGGGGACAGGGACCTACACCGGGGAGCTGTTTTTT.

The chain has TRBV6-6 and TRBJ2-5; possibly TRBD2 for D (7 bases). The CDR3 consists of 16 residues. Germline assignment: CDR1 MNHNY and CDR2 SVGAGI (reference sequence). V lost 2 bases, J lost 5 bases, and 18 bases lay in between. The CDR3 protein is CASSYGRGGGRETQYF. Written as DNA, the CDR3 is TGTGCCAGCAGTTACGGGCGCGGCGGGGGCCGGGAGACCCAGTACTTC.

DNA for the CDR3: TGTGCCAGCAGTTTATCTGCCGGGACAGTCACTGAAGCTTTCTTT. Translating it yields CASSLSAGTVTEAFF. This chain links TRBV27 with TRBJ1-1; 7 bases fit TRBD1. Germline V CDR1 and CDR2: MNHEY, SMNVEV (reference sequence). With V trimmed by 0 bases and J by 4 bases, 5 bases remained unmatched. This CDR3 spans 15 amino acids.

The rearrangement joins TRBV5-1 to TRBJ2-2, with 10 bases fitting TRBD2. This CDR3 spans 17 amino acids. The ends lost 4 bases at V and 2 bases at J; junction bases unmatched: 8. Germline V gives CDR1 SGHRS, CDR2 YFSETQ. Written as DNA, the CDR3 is TGCGCCAGCAGCCGGGTCGGACTAGCGGAAAACACCGGGGAGCTGTTTTTT. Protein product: CASSRVGLAENTGELFF.

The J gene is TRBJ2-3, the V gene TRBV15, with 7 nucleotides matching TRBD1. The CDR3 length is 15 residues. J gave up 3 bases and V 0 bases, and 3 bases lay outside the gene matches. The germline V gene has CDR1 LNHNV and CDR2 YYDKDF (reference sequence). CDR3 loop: CATSRDKGQTDTQYF. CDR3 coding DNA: TGTGCCACCAGCAGAGATAAGGGACAGACAGATACGCAGTATTTT.